This TCR beta chain came from a study of T cells in Graves' hyperthyroidism and ophthalmopathy. Study results and limitations: In the blood, most expanded thyroid clonotypes above 0.001 appeared as well.

As to this clonotype: Its antigen is currently unknown.

Researchers took RNA transcripts and amplified the TCR beta CDR3 regions from them. The TCR CDR3 was amplified in a first-round RT-PCR using the HTBI primer set. TCRdb reprocessed the multiplex PCR reads via MiXCR and lists one record per CDR3 protein. The sample carries 640,000 or so distinct CDR3 sequences, around 14% recorded once. Germline CDR1 is MNHEY and CDR2 is SVGAGI. The ends lost 0 bases at V and 7 bases at J; junction bases unmatched: 1. CDR3 length equals 15 residues. The PBMCs were sourced from fresh peripheral blood (around 9.3 ml). Sequencing was done on a sample of blood. This clonotype was obtained from a young woman with Graves' ophthalmopathy. This chain joins TRBV6-5 and TRBJ2-1, with 12 bases that match TRBD1. Here the CDR3 reads CASSYSGQGANEQFF. CDR3 DNA sequence: TGTGCCAGCAGTTACTCGGGACAGGGGGCGAATGAGCAGTTCTTC.